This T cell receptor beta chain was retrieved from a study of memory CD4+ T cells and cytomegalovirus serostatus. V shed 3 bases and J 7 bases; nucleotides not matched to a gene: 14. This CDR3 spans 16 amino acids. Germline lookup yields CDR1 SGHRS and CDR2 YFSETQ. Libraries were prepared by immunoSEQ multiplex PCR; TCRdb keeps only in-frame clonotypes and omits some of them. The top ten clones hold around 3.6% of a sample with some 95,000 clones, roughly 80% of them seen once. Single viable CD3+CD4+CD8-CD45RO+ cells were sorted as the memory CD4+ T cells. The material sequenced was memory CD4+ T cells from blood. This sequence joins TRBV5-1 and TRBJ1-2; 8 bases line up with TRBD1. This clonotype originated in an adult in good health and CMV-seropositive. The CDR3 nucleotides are TGCGCCAGCAGCTCCCTAAGTCTCAGGGGGCGAGGTGGCTACACCTTC. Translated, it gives CASSSLSLRGRGGYTF. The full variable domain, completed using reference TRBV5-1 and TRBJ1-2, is KAGVTQTPRYLIKTRGQQVTLSCSPISGHRSVSWYQQTPGQGLQFLFEYFSETQRNKGNFPGRFSGRQFSNSRSEMNVSTLELGDSALYLCASSSLSLRGRGGYTFGSGTRLTVV.